This entry features one T cell receptor beta chain sequence. The data were obtained in a study of blood T cell repertoires in COVID-19. The wider study: Nucleic acid was either cDNA or gDNA, and it came from T cells, B-cell-depleted T cells, or PBMCs.

Authors' processing steps: Quantification of nucleated cells was approximated via reference gene primer amplification. Only in-frame clones appear in the TCRdb table, and some are missing; sequencing was by immunoSEQ multiplex PCR. V, J and clone size are taken as reported in that table, and D and trimming were inferred from the DNA itself. The sample includes some 170,000 clones, roughly 86% of them seen just once. CDR1 and CDR2 (germline): MNHEY, SVGAGI. The CDR3 is 15 amino acids. Germline trimming cut 5 bases from V and 11 bases from J; bases unmatched to any gene: 11. The sequence derives from a woman between 50 and 59 years old with acute or convalescent COVID-19. The sequencing input was peripheral blood. The chain links TRBV6-5 to TRBJ1-5, with 11 bases lining up with TRBD1. Here the CDR3 DNA reads TGTGCCAGCAGTCGTGTAGGGACAGGGGGGACCACCCAGCATTTT. Translated, it gives CASSRVGTGGTTQHF.